This T cell receptor beta chain was retrieved from a study of T-cell memory formation after mild COVID-19. General study results and limits: Later expanders leaned CD4+, whereas day 15 to 85 contracting clones were balanced CD4/CD8. Whether second-wave clones peaking at day 37 were SARS-CoV-2 specific went unconfirmed. Shrinking CD4+ clones resided mostly in CM and EM, and CD8+ ones in EMRA.

CDR1 and CDR2 (germline): SGHDT, YYEEEE. The CDR3 is 14 amino acids. The germline V and J ends were trimmed by 4 bases and 0 bases, with 11 bases remaining between them. Concerning this clonotype: Its antigen is not identified.

It was 5'RACE with constant-segment primers that produced the TCR alpha and TCR beta cDNA libraries, which carried sample barcodes and UMIs. MiXCR, applied by TCRdb to the 5' RACE reads, yields one record per CDR3 protein. The sample has a few hundred thousand distinct CDR3 sequences; more than 20% are singletons. Material for sequencing was PBMCs or a T cell subset sorted from them (not recorded which). V is TRBV5-6 and J is TRBJ2-7, with D possibly matching TRBD1 (6 bases). This receptor was taken from an adult woman who had mild COVID-19 (a few samples of this study predate the infection). Cell type and time point are not known. The CDR3, as DNA: TGTGCCAGCAGCGGGTACAGGGTCTCCTACGAGCAGTACTTC. Translation: CASSGYRVSYEQYF.